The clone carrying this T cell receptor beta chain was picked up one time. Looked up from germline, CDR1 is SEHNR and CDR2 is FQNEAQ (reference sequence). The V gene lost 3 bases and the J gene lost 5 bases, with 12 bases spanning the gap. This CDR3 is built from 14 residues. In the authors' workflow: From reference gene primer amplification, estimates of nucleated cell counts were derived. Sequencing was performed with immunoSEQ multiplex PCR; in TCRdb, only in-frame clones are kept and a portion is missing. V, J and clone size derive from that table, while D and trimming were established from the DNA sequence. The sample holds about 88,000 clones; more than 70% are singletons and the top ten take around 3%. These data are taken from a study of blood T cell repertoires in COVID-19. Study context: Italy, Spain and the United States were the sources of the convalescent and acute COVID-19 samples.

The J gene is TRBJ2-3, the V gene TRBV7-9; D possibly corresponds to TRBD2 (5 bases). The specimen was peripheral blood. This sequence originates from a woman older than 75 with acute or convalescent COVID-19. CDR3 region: CASSLRAAGDTQYF. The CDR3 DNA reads TGTGCCAGCAGCTTGAGAGCGGCGGGAGATACGCAGTATTTT.